This T cell receptor beta chain was found in a study of cytomegalovirus exposure and HLA in healthy donors. 13 Jbeta primers and 60 Vbeta primers were used for the PCR. TCRdb's table, derived via immunoSEQ multiplex PCR, lists solely in-frame clones and lacks some. Of about 250,000 clones listed, nearly 95% are singletons. Germline V gene data show CDR1 as MNHEY and CDR2 as SMNVEV (reference sequence). This CDR3 has 19 residues. V lost 5 bases, J lost 0 bases, and 20 bases lay in between. The sequenced sample consisted of PBMCs. The chain links TRBV27 to TRBJ1-6; TRBD1 is a possible D gene (5 bases). The clonotype originates from a girl aged 2 to 10 in good health and CMV-seronegative. The CDR3 is CASSVFRGTGGSYNSPLHF. The CDR3 region has the DNA TGTGCCAGCAGTGTGTTCCGGGGGACCGGGGGCTCCTATAATTCACCCCTCCACTTT.